The following is a T cell receptor beta chain sequence with its context. This entry is derived from a study of blood T cell repertoires in COVID-19. V gave up 1 base and J gave up 1 base, with 8 bases separating them. The CDR3 sequence is 14 residues long. Germline V gene sequence: CDR1 SGHTA, CDR2 FQGNSA. As originally analysed: Amplification of reference gene primers was used by the study to estimate nucleated cell counts. Method: immunoSEQ multiplex PCR; TCRdb's copy keeps in-frame clones and lacks some. That table gives V, J and clone size, and the DNA gave D and trimming. The sample has about 160,000 clones, 85% seen once.

V is TRBV7-2 and J is TRBJ2-7; no clear D. The source is a human donor with acute or convalescent COVID-19. The donor label of this sample is uncertain. Sequencing was performed on peripheral blood. CDR3 sequence: CASSLVAGSYEQYF. The CDR3 region has the DNA TGTGCCAGCAGCTTAGTGGCAGGTTCCTACGAGCAGTACTTC.